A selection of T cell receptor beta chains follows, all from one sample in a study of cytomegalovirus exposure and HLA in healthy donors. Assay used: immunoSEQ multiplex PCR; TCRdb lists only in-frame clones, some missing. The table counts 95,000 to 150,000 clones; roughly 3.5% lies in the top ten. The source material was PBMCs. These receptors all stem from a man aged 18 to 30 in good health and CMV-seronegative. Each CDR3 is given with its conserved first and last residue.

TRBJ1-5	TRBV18	CASSAGSLDSNQPQHF
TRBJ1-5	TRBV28	CASSPSGAGSFSNQPQHF
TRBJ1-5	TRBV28	CASSPPYQPQHF
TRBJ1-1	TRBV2	CASRGDRGMNTEAFF
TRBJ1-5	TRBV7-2	CASSSTGGSQPQHF
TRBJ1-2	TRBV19	CASSRDRGLGYGYTF
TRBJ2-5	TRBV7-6	CASSLGVGRQETQYF
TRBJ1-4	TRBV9	CASSVRGGNEKLFF
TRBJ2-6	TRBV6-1	CASSDGSRGGPLGANVLTF
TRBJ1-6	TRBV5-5	CASSTTRDRSLIRALHF
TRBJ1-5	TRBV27	CASSPRQILYRNQPQHF
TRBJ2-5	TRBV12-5	CASGVLETQYF
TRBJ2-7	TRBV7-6	CASSLGRVYEQYF
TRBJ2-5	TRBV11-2	CASSLDLTAGKRYF
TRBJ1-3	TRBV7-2	CASSSAGTKGNTIYF
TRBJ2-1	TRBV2	CASSELASSYNEQFF
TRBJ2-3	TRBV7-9	CASSSPSSGTTDTQYF
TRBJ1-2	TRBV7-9	CASSLGGSNYGYTF
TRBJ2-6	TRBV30	CAWSRGQTSGANVLTF
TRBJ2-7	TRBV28	CASSSQGWSYEQYF
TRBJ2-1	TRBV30	CARSVWGQGGYNEQFF
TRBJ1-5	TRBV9	CASSVDGGDSNQPQHF
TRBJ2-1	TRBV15	CATSRDLAGGPKDDEQFF
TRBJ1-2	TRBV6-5	CASRFQTAYGYTF
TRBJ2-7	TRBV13	CASSLGQGGAEQYF
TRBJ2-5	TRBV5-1	CASSVGLAGGPGETQYF
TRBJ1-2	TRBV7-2	CASSLDGNYGYTF
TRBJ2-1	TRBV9	CASSPRPGLDEQFF
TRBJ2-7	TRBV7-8	CASGGGAYEQYF
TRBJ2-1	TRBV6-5	CASSLAGGPDREQFF
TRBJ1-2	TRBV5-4	CASTMTGILNYGYTF
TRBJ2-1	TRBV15	CATSRETGTSSSEQFF
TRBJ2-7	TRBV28	CASSFLDRGPYF
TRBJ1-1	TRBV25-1	CASSEFGRFSPMNTEAFF
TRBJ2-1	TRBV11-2	CASSLQRGFYNEQFF
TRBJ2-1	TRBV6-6	CASNADGYNEQFF
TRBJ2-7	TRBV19	CASSIKLYYEQYF
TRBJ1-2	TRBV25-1	CASSEYRGSGVDYGYTF
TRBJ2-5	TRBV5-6	CASSLAGQHQETQYF
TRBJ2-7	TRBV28	CASSLGVGQYF
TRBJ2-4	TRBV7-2	CASSPRIGAGGTKNIQYF
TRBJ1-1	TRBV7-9	CASSPHLRQGEGEAFF
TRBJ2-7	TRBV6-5	CASQGTSGSDEQYF
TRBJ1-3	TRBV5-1	CASSQGQNSGNTIYF
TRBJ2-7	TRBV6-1	CASTPGRGYLDEQYF